This entry features one T cell receptor (beta chain) sequence. This sample was taken from a study of preoperative IRX-2 immunotherapy in early breast cancer. Here immunoSEQ multiplex PCR was the method, and the copy in TCRdb shows in-frame clones only, minus some. Altogether about 23,000 clones are present, more than 80% being singletons, with the ten largest covering around 9.5%. Trimming removed 4 bases from V and 9 bases from J; junction bases left unmatched: 15. CDR1 and CDR2 (germline): LNHDA, SQIVND (reference sequence). The CDR3 has 16 residues. As for treatment: preoperative locoregional IRX-2 cytokine immunotherapy. This phase Ib study tested locoregional IRX-2 cytokine immunotherapy given before surgery.

The sequence came from a human donor with breast cancer. V usage is TRBV19 and J usage is TRBJ1-5; 7 nucleotides align to TRBD1. The source material was tumor tissue, sampled after IRX-2 immunotherapy. This chain's CDR3 is CASSTPTGVGGGPQHF. The CDR3 DNA follows: TGTGCCAGTAGTACCCCCACAGGGGTAGGGGGGGGGCCCCAGCATTTT. Combining the CDR3 with reference TRBV19 and TRBJ1-5 gives the whole variable domain DGGITQSPKYLFRKEGQNVTLSCEQNLNHDAMYWYRQDPGQGLRLIYYSQIVNDFQKGDIAEGYSVSREKKESFPLTVTSAQKNPTAFYLCASSTPTGVGGGPQHFGDGTRLSIL.